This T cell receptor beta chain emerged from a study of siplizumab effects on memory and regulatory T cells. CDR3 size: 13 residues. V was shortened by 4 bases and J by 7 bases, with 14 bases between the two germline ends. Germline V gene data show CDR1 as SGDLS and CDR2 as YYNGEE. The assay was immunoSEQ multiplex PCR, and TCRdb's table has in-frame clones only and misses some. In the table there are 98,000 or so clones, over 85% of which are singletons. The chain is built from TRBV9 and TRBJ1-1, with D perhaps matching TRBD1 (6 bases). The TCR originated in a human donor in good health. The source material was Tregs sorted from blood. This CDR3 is CASSPRPTGEAFF. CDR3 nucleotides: TGTGCCAGCAGCCCGCGACCGACAGGTGAAGCTTTCTTT.